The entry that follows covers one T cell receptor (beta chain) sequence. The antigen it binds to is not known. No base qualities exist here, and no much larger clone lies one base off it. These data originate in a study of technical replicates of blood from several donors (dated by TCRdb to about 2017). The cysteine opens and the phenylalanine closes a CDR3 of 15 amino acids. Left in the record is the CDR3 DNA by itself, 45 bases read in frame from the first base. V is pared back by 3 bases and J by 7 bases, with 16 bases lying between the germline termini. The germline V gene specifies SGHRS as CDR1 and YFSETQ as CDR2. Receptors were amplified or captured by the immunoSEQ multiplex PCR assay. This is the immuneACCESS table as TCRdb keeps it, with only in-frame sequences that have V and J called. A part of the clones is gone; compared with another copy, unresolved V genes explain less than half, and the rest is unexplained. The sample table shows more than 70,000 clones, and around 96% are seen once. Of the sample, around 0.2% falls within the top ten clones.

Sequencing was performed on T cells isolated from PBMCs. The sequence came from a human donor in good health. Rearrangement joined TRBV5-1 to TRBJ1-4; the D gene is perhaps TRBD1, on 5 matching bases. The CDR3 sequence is CASSWLTGGREKLFF. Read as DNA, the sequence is TGCGCCAGCAGCTGGCTCACCGGGGGACGTGAAAAACTGTTTTTT.